This is a list of T cell receptor beta chains from one sample in a study of blood T cell repertoires in COVID-19. Some clones are missing from TCRdb's copy, which holds only in-frame ones; the method was immunoSEQ multiplex PCR. Of roughly 91,000 clones detected, about three quarters appear once; the ten largest clones hold about 6.4%. The sequencing sample was made of peripheral blood. The receptors derive from a man between 70 and 80 years old with acute or convalescent COVID-19. Each CDR3 is given with its conserved first and last residue. The D gene is left open where the match is weak. The listing skips clone size in some rows; elsewhere it reads once, few, many or a size class.

J | size | V | length | D | DNA | CDR3
TRBJ2-5 | . | TRBV19 | 15 | TRBD1 | TGTGCCAGTAGTCCCAAGGACAGGGGTCAAGAGACCCAGTACTTC | CASSPKDRGQETQYF
TRBJ2-1 | . | TRBV7-3 | 19 | TRBD1 | TGTGCCAGCAGCTCAACCCCGGGACAGGCAGACCCCACAGCCGATGAGCAGTTCTTC | CASSSTPGQADPTADEQFF
TRBJ1-2 | . | TRBV3-1/TRBV3-2 | 15 | TRBD1 | TGTGCCAGCAGCCAAGATAGAGGGGGCGCAAGGGGCTACACCTTC | CASSQDRGGARGYTF
TRBJ1-2 | . | TRBV5-1 | 15 | . | TGCGCCAGCAGCTCCCGTGAAGGGGTAAACTATGGCTACACCTTC | CASSSREGVNYGYTF
TRBJ1-5 | . | TRBV7-8 | 16 | TRBD1 | TGTGCCAGCAGCCACCTACCGGGACAGGGCGATCAGCCCCAGCATTTT | CASSHLPGQGDQPQHF
TRBJ2-2 | few | TRBV9 | 12 | . | TGTGCCAGCAGCCCTAACACCGGGGAGCTGTTTTTT | CASSPNTGELFF
TRBJ1-1 | . | TRBV9 | 12 | TRBD1 | TGTGCCAGCAGCCAGGGGGGCCTAAAACCTTTCTTT | CASSQGGLKPFF
TRBJ2-5 | . | TRBV7-2 | 15 | TRBD1 | TGTGCCAGCAGCTTAAGTCTACAGGGGCAAGAGACCCAGTACTTC | CASSLSLQGQETQYF
TRBJ1-2 | . | TRBV29-1 | 14 | . | TGCAGCGTTGAAGATCAACCAGGGGTCTATGGCTACACCTTC | CSVEDQPGVYGYTF
TRBJ2-3 | few | TRBV4-1 | 14 | . | TGCGCCAGCAGCCGGGACACACGCACAGATACGCAGTATTTT | CASSRDTRTDTQYF
TRBJ2-2 | . | TRBV13 | 17 | . | TGTGCCAGCAGCTTAGAATTGCTGGCAGGGAACACCGGGGAGCTGTTTTTT | CASSLELLAGNTGELFF
TRBJ1-4 | once | TRBV7-9 | 17 | . | TGTGCCAGCAGCTCCACTATCGTTGACAGGAGTAATGAAAAACTGTTTTTT | CASSSTIVDRSNEKLFF
TRBJ1-2 | . | TRBV18 | 11 | TRBD1 | TGTGCCAGCTCCGACAGGGGAAGCTACACCTTC | CASSDRGSYTF
TRBJ2-3 | . | TRBV5-6 | 15 | . | TGTGCCAGCAACAAAGAGGGTGCAGCGTCAGATACGCAGTATTTT | CASNKEGAASDTQYF
TRBJ1-4 | . | TRBV19 | 16 | . | TGTGCCAGTAGTATAGGACTGAGTATGTCCTATGAAAAACTGTTTTTT | CASSIGLSMSYEKLFF
TRBJ1-5 | . | TRBV3-1/TRBV3-2 | 14 | . | TGTGCCAGCTCGCCGGGACTAAACAATCAGCCCCAGCATTTT | CASSPGLNNQPQHF
TRBJ1-4 | . | TRBV30 | 12 | . | TGTGCCTGGGGACACGCCAGTGAAAAACTGTTTTTT | CAWGHASEKLFF
TRBJ1-4 | . | TRBV9 | 14 | . | TGTGCCAGCAGCGCACAGGGTGGGGATGAAAAACTGTTTTTT | CASSAQGGDEKLFF
TRBJ2-7 | . | TRBV5-1 | 16 | . | TGCGCCAGCAGCTTGGGGGCAGGGGTGATAACCTACGAGCAGTACTTC | CASSLGAGVITYEQYF
TRBJ1-1 | once | TRBV2 | 13 | . | TGTGCCAGCACACTGCAGGGGAACACTGAAGCTTTCTTT | CASTLQGNTEAFF
TRBJ2-5 | . | TRBV6-5 | 14 | TRBD1 | TGTGCCAGCAGCAGGGGGATCCCCTCAGAGACCCAGTACTTC | CASSRGIPSETQYF
TRBJ1-2 | . | TRBV2 | 12 | . | TGTGCCAGCAAAGGCGGTGCGCAGGGCTACACCTTC | CASKGGAQGYTF
TRBJ2-3 | few | TRBV5-1 | 15 | TRBD2 | TGCGCCAGCTCGAGCGGGGGGGCAGGCACAGATACGCAGTATTTT | CASSSGGAGTDTQYF
TRBJ1-5 | few | TRBV2 | 13 | . | TGTGCCAGCAGCTCCCTAGAGAATCAGCCCCAGCATTTT | CASSSLENQPQHF
TRBJ1-1 | . | TRBV19 | 14 | . | TGTGCCAGTAGTTGGGGAGGGGATAACACTGAAGCTTTCTTT | CASSWGGDNTEAFF
TRBJ1-5 | . | TRBV28 | 17 | . | TGTGCCAGCATCCTAGAGGGTTTGGGGAAGAGGAATCAGCCCCAGCATTTT | CASILEGLGKRNQPQHF
TRBJ2-2 | . | TRBV5-1 | 14 | . | TGCGCCAGCAGCTTGCAGATTACCACCGGGGAGCTGTTTTTT | CASSLQITTGELFF
TRBJ1-2 | . | TRBV12-3/TRBV12-4 | 13 | TRBD1 | TGTGCCAGCAGTTTTGGTCGGGACAGAGGCTACACCTTC | CASSFGRDRGYTF
TRBJ2-3 | . | TRBV24-1 | 13 | . | TGTGCCACCAGTGCCCCAGGGGGGGATACGCAGTATTTT | CATSAPGGDTQYF
TRBJ1-2 | . | TRBV2 | 14 | TRBD1 | TGTGCCAGCAGTAAGACAGGGATCAACTATGGCTACACCTTC | CASSKTGINYGYTF
TRBJ1-1 | few | TRBV15 | 15 | . | TGTGCCACCAGCAGGGATCAGGGGTACGGCACTGAAGCTTTCTTT | CATSRDQGYGTEAFF
TRBJ2-5 | . | TRBV24-1 | 16 | TRBD1 | TGTGCCACCAGTGAACCAACGACAGGGAAGGGAGAGACCCAGTACTTC | CATSEPTTGKGETQYF
TRBJ1-4 | . | TRBV24-1 | 15 | TRBD1 | TGTGCCACCAGTGATCCGGGACAGGGGGCGGAAAAACTGTTTTTT | CATSDPGQGAEKLFF
TRBJ2-5 | . | TRBV9 | 14 | . | TGTGCCAGCAGCGTAGCTGGGGCAGGGGAGACCCAGTACTTC | CASSVAGAGETQYF
TRBJ2-1 | . | TRBV24-1 | 15 | TRBD1 | TGTGCCACCAGTGATACCGCGGACAGGGGGAATGAGCAGTTCTTC | CATSDTADRGNEQFF
TRBJ1-1 | . | TRBV27 | 14 | . | TGTGCCAGCAGTTTTATCCAGGGCGACACTGAAGCTTTCTTT | CASSFIQGDTEAFF
TRBJ2-4 | . | TRBV10-3 | 16 | . | TGTGCCATCAGTGACGAGGGGGGGCACGCCAAAAACATTCAGTACTTC | CAISDEGGHAKNIQYF
TRBJ1-1 | . | TRBV27 | 14 | . | TGTGCCAGCATAACAGGGAGATTAAACACTGAAGCTTTCTTT | CASITGRLNTEAFF
TRBJ1-4 | . | TRBV19 | 14 | . | TGTGCCAGTAGTATCCCGGGGACTAATGAAAAACTGTTTTTT | CASSIPGTNEKLFF
TRBJ2-3 | . | TRBV4-2 | 19 | TRBD2 | TGTGCCAGCAGCCAAGCCGGGGGTCGGGGGGGTACTAGCACAGATACGCAGTATTTT | CASSQAGGRGGTSTDTQYF
TRBJ1-1 | few | TRBV5-1 | 13 | . | TGCGCCAGCAGCTTGGGCGTCGAAACTGAAGCTTTCTTT | CASSLGVETEAFF
TRBJ1-5 | once | TRBV12-2 | 21 | . | TGTGCAAGTCGCCCACCGCCGACCCTCTCGGGACAGGGGGTAAGCAATCAGCCCCAGCATTTT | CASRPPPTLSGQGVSNQPQHF
TRBJ2-2 | . | TRBV4-2 | 15 | . | TGTGCCAGCAGCCAAGCTACGGACAGTACCGGGGAGCTGTTTTTT | CASSQATDSTGELFF
TRBJ1-1 | . | TRBV2 | 14 | TRBD1 | TGTGCCAGCACCGACAGGGGGTCGGGCACTGAAGCTTTCTTT | CASTDRGSGTEAFF
TRBJ2-3 | . | TRBV10-1 | 18 | TRBD2 | TGCGCCAGCAGTATGAACGTCGGGACTAGCGGGGGGGCAGATACGCAGTATTTT | CASSMNVGTSGGADTQYF
TRBJ2-4 | once | TRBV7-8 | 16 | TRBD1 | TGTGCCAGCAGCCCAGGGACAGGCTTAGCCAAAAACATTCAGTACTTC | CASSPGTGLAKNIQYF
TRBJ2-1 | . | TRBV7-2 | 14 | . | TGTGCCAGCAGCTTTCGGGTCTCCTACAATGAGCAGTTCTTC | CASSFRVSYNEQFF
TRBJ1-5 | . | TRBV2 | 15 | . | TGTGCCAGCAGTGTCGGCAGGGCCAGCAATCAGCCCCAGCATTTT | CASSVGRASNQPQHF
TRBJ2-5 | . | TRBV6-5 | 13 | TRBD1 | TGTGCCAGCAGTCGAGACAGGGGAGAGACCCAGTACTTC | CASSRDRGETQYF
TRBJ2-5 | . | TRBV2 | 13 | TRBD1 | TGTGCCAGCAGTTGGGGACAGCAAGAGACCCAGTACTTC | CASSWGQQETQYF
TRBJ1-2 | . | TRBV7-2 | 14 | . | TGTGCCAGCAGCTCAGGGGTCGGGTACTATGGCTACACCTTC | CASSSGVGYYGYTF
TRBJ2-7 | . | TRBV7-9 | 13 | . | TGTGCCAGCAGTCAAACACAGTCCTACGAGCAGTACTTC | CASSQTQSYEQYF
TRBJ1-4 | . | TRBV7-2 | 15 | . | TGTGCCAGCAGCTCGACCGGGACACTAACTGAAAAACTGTTTTTT | CASSSTGTLTEKLFF
TRBJ1-2 | . | TRBV7-9 | 16 | . | TGTGCCAGCAGCCCCCCTTTAGAGGGAGCTAACTATGGCTACACCTTC | CASSPPLEGANYGYTF
TRBJ2-1 | few | TRBV4-2 | 14 | . | TGTGCCAGCAGCCAAGGGCCCCCTTCCAATGAGCAGTTCTTC | CASSQGPPSNEQFF